This T cell receptor beta chain was sequenced during a study of blood T cell repertoires in COVID-19. Trimming took off 2 bases at V and 2 bases at J, with 16 bases between the two ends. This CDR3 has 18 amino acids. CDR1 is KGHSH and CDR2 is LQKENI in the germline V gene. Assay used: immunoSEQ multiplex PCR; TCRdb lists only in-frame clones, some missing. This table has about 220,000 clones, over 60% appearing once. The specimen sequenced was peripheral blood. V usage is TRBV18 and J usage is TRBJ2-6, with D perhaps matching TRBD1 (5 bases). The TCR comes from a woman in her 70s with acute or convalescent COVID-19. The CDR3 protein is CASSPTQGNLPGANVLTF. For the CDR3, the DNA is TGTGCCAGCTCACCAACCCAGGGTAACCTCCCTGGGGCCAACGTCCTGACTTTC. Full variable domain (rest looked up from reference TRBV18 and TRBJ2-6): NAGVMQNPRHLVRRRGQEARLRCSPMKGHSHVYWYRQLPEEGLKFMVYLQKENIIDESGMPKERFSAEFPKEGPSILRIQQVVRGDSAAYFCASSPTQGNLPGANVLTFGAGSRLTVL.